Following are 10 T cell receptor beta chains from one sample sequenced in a study of CD8+CD57+ T cells in acquired aplastic anemia. According to the study, genomic DNA was the template for TCR beta VDJ and CDR3 profiling. Using its own MiXCR run on the reads, TCRdb lists one record per CDR3 protein. The repertoire has about 470,000 distinct CDR3 sequences, approximately 33% of them found once; the top ten carry 0.8% to 0.85%. CD8+CD57+ cell expansion had been shown by flow cytometry in patients chosen for sequencing. Input material: sorted CD4+, CD8+, or CD8+CD57+ T cells (not recorded which) from PBMCs. The receptors were gathered from a human donor with aplastic anemia.

Many counts were recorded for this clonotype. This sequence joins TRBV25-1 and TRBJ2-3; TRBD2 agrees at 8 bases. The CDR3 totals 14 residues. In germline, CDR1 is MGHDK, CDR2 SYGVNS. After removal of 6 bases from V and 2 bases from J, the junction contained 4 bases not matched to a gene. Written as DNA, the CDR3 is TGTGCCAGCAGATTAGCGGGGACCACAGATACGCAGTATTTT. Encoded protein: CASRLAGTTDTQYF.

This clonotype turned up a few times. J is TRBJ1-3 and V is TRBV9; 9 bases map to TRBD1. CDR1 and CDR2 (germline): SGDLS, YYNGEE. The CDR3 runs 16 residues. The V segment lost 0 bases and the J segment 3 bases; nucleotides outside the gene matches: 4. The CDR3 spells CASSVEQGARGNTIYF. Here the CDR3 DNA reads TGTGCCAGCAGCGTAGAACAGGGGGCGCGTGGAAACACCATATATTTT.

Points on this clonotype: Possible read error: a much larger clone is one base away. The chain is built from TRBV13 and TRBJ2-7; 8 bases map to TRBD2. The V and J ends lost 1 base and 6 bases, in that order; junction bases with no gene match: 8. CDR3 length equals 15 residues. Germline values: CDR1 PRHDT, CDR2 FYEKMQ (reference sequence). CDR3: CASSLDPAGVGEQYF. CDR3 sequence (DNA): TGTGCCAGCAGCTTAGATCCAGCGGGAGTAGGCGAGCAGTACTTC.

This clonotype was seen more than once but under ten times. The chain carries TRBV4-2 and TRBJ2-7; 9 nucleotides match TRBD1. The germline V gene encodes CDR1 LGHNA and CDR2 YNFKEQ. Trimming removed 5 bases from V and 0 bases from J; junction bases left unmatched: 5. The length of the CDR3 is 15 residues. This CDR3 is CASSSRDRVSYEQYF. The CDR3 DNA reads TGTGCCAGCAGCTCGAGGGACAGGGTCTCCTACGAGCAGTACTTC.

The V gene is TRBV9, the J gene TRBJ2-1; tentatively, D is TRBD1 or TRBD2 (5 bases each). Germline CDR1 is SGDLS and CDR2 is YYNGEE. The germline V and J ends were trimmed by 4 bases and 8 bases, with 13 bases remaining between them. This CDR3 has 13 amino acids. The CDR3 bases are TGTGCCAGCAGCCTAACGGGGCGCGATGAGCAGTTCTTC. This encodes CASSLTGRDEQFF.

The chain is built from TRBV20-1 and TRBJ1-3; D gene ambiguous. The CDR3 sequence is 15 residues long. V dropped 2 bases and J dropped 3 bases, with 14 bases sitting between them. Per the germline V gene, CDR1 is DFQATT and CDR2 is SNEGSKA (reference sequence). The CDR3 here is CSARTPAGIGNTIYF. DNA of the CDR3: TGCAGTGCTAGAACCCCGGCCGGGATTGGAAACACCATATATTTT.

This clonotype was detected only a few times. The rearrangement joins TRBV25-1 to TRBJ1-2; a weak D match, TRBD1 (5 bases). The CDR3 sequence is 15 residues long. V was clipped by 8 bases and J by 0 bases, with 16 bases between them. CDR1 is MGHDK, CDR2 SYGVNS, per germline. The CDR3 spells CASSPEQDPNYGYTF. DNA for the CDR3: TGTGCCAGCTCACCGGAACAGGATCCTAACTATGGCTACACCTTC.

This clonotype has a handful of counts. This chain links TRBV20-1 with TRBJ2-7, with TRBD1 matching over 7 bases. Per germline, CDR1 DFQATT and CDR2 SNEGSKA (reference sequence). The CDR3 spans 15 residues. The V and J ends lost 2 bases and 3 bases, in that order; junction bases with no gene match: 10. The CDR3 reads CSARMLSGGFYEQYF. CDR3 nucleotide sequence: TGCAGTGCTAGAATGTTGTCAGGGGGTTTCTACGAGCAGTACTTC.

The V gene is TRBV20-1, the J gene TRBJ1-1; no reliable D call. This CDR3 contains 11 residues. V dropped 4 bases and J dropped 1 base, with 4 bases sitting between them. Germline V gene data show CDR1 as DFQATT and CDR2 as SNEGSKA (reference sequence). The CDR3 sequence: CSATENTEAFF. In DNA form, the CDR3 reads TGCAGTGCTACGGAGAACACTGAAGCTTTCTTT.

For this clonotype: A clone one base away is much larger, so this may be a read error. This sequence joins TRBV29-1 and TRBJ2-7; D possibly corresponds to TRBD1 (5 bases). This CDR3 has 16 amino acids. The germline V and J ends were trimmed by 5 bases and 2 bases, with 22 bases remaining between them. Looked up from germline, CDR1 is SQVTM and CDR2 is ANQGSEA. The CDR3 bases are TGCAGCGTTTTTTTCAGGGCAGACCTAGAAACCTACGAGCAGTACTTC. This sequence encodes CSVFFRADLETYEQYF.